This note documents a single T cell receptor beta chain sequence. V was clipped by 5 bases and J by 0 bases, with 23 bases between them. The CDR3 totals 19 residues. Per the germline V gene, CDR1 is SGHTA and CDR2 is FQGNSA. The record originates from a study of cytomegalovirus exposure and HLA in healthy donors. The PCR contained 60 Vbeta and 13 Jbeta primers. Libraries were prepared by immunoSEQ multiplex PCR; TCRdb keeps only in-frame clonotypes and omits some of them. This sample yields about 180,000 clones, of which 65% to 85% are seen a single time; 1.1% to 1.5% belongs to the top ten. The receptor was derived from a girl between 10 and 17 years old in good health and CMV-seropositive. The chain links TRBV7-2 to TRBJ2-1; maybe TRBD2 (6 bases). The material sequenced was PBMCs. The CDR3 bases are TGTGCCAGCAGCCCCATTACGAGAGCGGGCCCAAGCTCCTACAATGAGCAGTTCTTC. Amino acids: CASSPITRAGPSSYNEQFF.